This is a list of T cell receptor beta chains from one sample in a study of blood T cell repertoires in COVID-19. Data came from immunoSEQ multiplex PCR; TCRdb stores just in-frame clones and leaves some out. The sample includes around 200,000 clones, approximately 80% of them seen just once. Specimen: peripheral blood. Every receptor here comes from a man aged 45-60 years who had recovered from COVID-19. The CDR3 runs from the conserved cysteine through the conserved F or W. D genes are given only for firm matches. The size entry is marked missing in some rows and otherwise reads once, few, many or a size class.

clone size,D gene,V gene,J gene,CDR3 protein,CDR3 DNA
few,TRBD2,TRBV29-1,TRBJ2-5,CSVVGGRFRETQYF,TGCAGCGTTGTAGGCGGGAGATTTCGAGAGACCCAGTACTTC
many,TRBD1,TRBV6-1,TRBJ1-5,CASSEGSDRASQPQHF,TGTGCCAGCAGTGAAGGGTCGGACAGGGCAAGTCAGCCCCAGCATTTT
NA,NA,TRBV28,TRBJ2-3,CASSLPRADTQYF,TGTGCCAGCAGTCTCCCCAGGGCGGATACGCAGTATTTT
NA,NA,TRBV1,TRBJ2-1,CTSSQEKTDYNEQFF,TGCACCAGCAGCCAAGAGAAGACAGACTACAATGAGCAGTTCTTC
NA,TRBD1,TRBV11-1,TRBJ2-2,CASSLAATGFHGELFF,TGTGCCAGCAGCTTAGCGGCGACAGGGTTTCACGGGGAGCTGTTTTTT
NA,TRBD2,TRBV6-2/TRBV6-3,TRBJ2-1,CASSYSLVVAGGPYNEQFF,TGTGCCAGCAGTTACTCTTTGGTCGTAGCGGGGGGACCTTACAATGAGCAGTTCTTC
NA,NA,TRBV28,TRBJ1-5,CASYGGGLNNQPQHF,TGTGCCAGCTATGGGGGGGGGTTGAACAATCAGCCCCAGCATTTT
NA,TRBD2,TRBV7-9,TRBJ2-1,CASSVTSGSVDNEQFF,TGTGCCAGCAGCGTTACTAGCGGGAGTGTAGACAATGAGCAGTTCTTC
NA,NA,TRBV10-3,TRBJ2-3,CAISDWTGTDTQYF,TGTGCCATCAGTGACTGGACTGGCACAGATACGCAGTATTTT
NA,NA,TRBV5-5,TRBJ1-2,CASSFGGLYGYTF,TGTGCCAGCAGCTTTGGGGGACTCTATGGCTACACCTTC
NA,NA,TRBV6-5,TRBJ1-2,CASSPMAGNYGYTF,TGTGCCAGCAGTCCCATGGCAGGAAACTATGGCTACACCTTC
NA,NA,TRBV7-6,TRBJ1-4,CASSLDRADEKLFF,TGTGCCAGCAGCTTAGACAGGGCGGATGAAAAACTGTTTTTT
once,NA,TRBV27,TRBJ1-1,CASSLGRQQGRGTEAFF,TGTGCCAGCAGTTTAGGGAGACAACAGGGAAGAGGCACTGAAGCTTTCTTT
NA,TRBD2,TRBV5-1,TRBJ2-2,CASSLAASGLNTGELFF,TGCGCCAGCAGCTTGGCGGCTAGCGGGTTAAACACCGGGGAGCTGTTTTTT
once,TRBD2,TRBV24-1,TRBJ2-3,CATSDLRTSGTDTQYF,TGTGCCACCAGTGATTTGAGGACTAGCGGCACAGATACGCAGTATTTT
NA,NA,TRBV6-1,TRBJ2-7,CASSEAWEEQYF,TGTGCCAGCAGTGAAGCCTGGGAGGAGCAGTACTTC
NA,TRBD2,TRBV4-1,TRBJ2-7,CASSHHPRGRGRPYEQYF,TGCGCCAGCAGCCATCACCCACGTGGGCGGGGGAGGCCCTACGAGCAGTACTTC
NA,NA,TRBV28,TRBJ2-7,CASSLPGTPDYEQYF,TGTGCCAGCAGTTTACCCGGGACACCAGACTACGAGCAGTACTTC
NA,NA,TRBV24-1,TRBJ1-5,CATSEPSQGKNQPQHF,TGTGCCACCAGTGAGCCTTCACAGGGTAAGAATCAGCCCCAGCATTTT
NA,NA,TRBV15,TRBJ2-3,CATSRDLRDTQYF,TGTGCCACCAGCAGAGATTTGCGAGATACGCAGTATTTT
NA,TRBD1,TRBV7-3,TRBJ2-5,CASSQGDRVGETQYF,TGTGCCAGCAGCCAAGGGGACAGGGTAGGGGAGACCCAGTACTTC
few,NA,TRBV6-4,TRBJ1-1,CASRVTENTEAFF,TGTGCCAGCAGGGTTACAGAGAACACTGAAGCTTTCTTT
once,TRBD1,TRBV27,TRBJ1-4,CASSPRTGINEKLFF,TGTGCCAGCAGTCCCCGGACAGGGATTAATGAAAAACTGTTTTTT
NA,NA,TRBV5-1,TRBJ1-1,CASSLGHAPTEAFF,TGCGCCAGCAGCTTGGGGCATGCTCCCACTGAAGCTTTCTTT
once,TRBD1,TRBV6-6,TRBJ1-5,CASSPTGGVGSNQPQHF,TGTGCCAGCAGTCCGACAGGGGGTGTTGGTAGCAATCAGCCCCAGCATTTT
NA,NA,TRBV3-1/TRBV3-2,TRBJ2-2,CASSQAYGVNTGELFF,TGTGCCAGCAGCCAAGCTTACGGGGTTAACACCGGGGAGCTGTTTTTT
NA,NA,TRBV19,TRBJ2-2,CASSIKTRRIENTGELFF,TGTGCCAGTAGTATAAAAACTCGGCGGATCGAGAACACCGGGGAGCTGTTTTTT
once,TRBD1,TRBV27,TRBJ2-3,CASSLIDVGQTSTDTQYF,TGTGCCAGCAGTTTAATCGATGTGGGACAGACTAGCACAGATACGCAGTATTTT
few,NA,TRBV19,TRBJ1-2,CASTPSGGHGYTF,TGTGCCAGTACCCCCTCGGGAGGGCATGGCTACACCTTC
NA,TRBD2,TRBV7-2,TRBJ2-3,CASSGGLAGFDTQYF,TGTGCCAGCAGCGGTGGACTAGCGGGATTCGATACGCAGTATTTT
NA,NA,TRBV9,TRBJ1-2,CASSPMGRNGEYGYTF,TGTGCCAGCAGCCCCATGGGTCGTAACGGGGAATATGGCTACACCTTC
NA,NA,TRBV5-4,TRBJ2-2,CASSLGFGVMNTGELFF,TGTGCCAGCAGCTTGGGTTTTGGAGTGATGAACACCGGGGAGCTGTTTTTT
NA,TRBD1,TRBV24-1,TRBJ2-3,CATRDRSTDTQYF,TGTGCCACCAGGGACAGGAGCACAGATACGCAGTATTTT
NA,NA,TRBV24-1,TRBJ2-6,CATSDSGSGGANVLTF,TGTGCCACCAGTGATTCAGGATCTGGAGGGGCCAACGTCCTGACTTTC
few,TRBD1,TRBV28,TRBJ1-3,CASSDHRDRFSGNTIYF,TGTGCCAGCAGTGACCACCGGGACAGGTTCTCTGGAAACACCATATATTTT
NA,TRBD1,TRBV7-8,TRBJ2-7,CASSPPSVGQGVDQYF,TGTGCCAGCAGCCCCCCCTCGGTTGGACAGGGGGTCGACCAGTACTTC
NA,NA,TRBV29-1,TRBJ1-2,CSVGRDTNYGYTF,TGCAGCGTCGGCCGGGACACCAACTATGGCTACACCTTC
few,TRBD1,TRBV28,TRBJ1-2,CASSPRTGRLNYGYTF,TGTGCCAGCAGTCCGCGGACAGGGCGACTTAACTATGGCTACACCTTC
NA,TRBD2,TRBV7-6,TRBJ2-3,CASSSGVAGSTDTQYF,TGTGCCAGCAGCTCCGGGGTAGCGGGTAGCACAGATACGCAGTATTTT
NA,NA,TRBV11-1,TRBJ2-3,CASSLMGIAGTDTQYF,TGTGCCAGCAGCTTAATGGGTATAGCAGGCACAGATACGCAGTATTTT
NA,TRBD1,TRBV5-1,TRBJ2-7,CASSLVGTGREQYF,TGCGCCAGCAGCTTGGTCGGGACAGGGCGCGAGCAGTACTTC
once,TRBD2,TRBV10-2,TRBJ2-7,CASAPGLAANEQYF,TGCGCCAGCGCCCCGGGACTAGCGGCAAACGAGCAGTACTTC
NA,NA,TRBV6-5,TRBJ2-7,CASSSEVGEQYF,TGTGCCAGCAGTTCGGAGGTGGGCGAGCAGTACTTC
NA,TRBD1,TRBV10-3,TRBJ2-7,CAISDGQETSYEQYF,TGTGCCATCAGTGACGGACAGGAAACCTCCTACGAGCAGTACTTC
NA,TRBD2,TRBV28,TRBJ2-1,CASRLLAGLYNEQFF,TGTGCCAGCAGACTTCTAGCGGGCCTATACAATGAGCAGTTCTTC
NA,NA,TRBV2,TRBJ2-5,CASSESRGQETQYF,TGTGCCAGCAGTGAATCCAGGGGCCAAGAGACCCAGTACTTC
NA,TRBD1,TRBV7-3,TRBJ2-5,CASSLTGTGMTQYF,TGTGCCAGCAGCTTAACCGGGACAGGGATGACCCAGTACTTC
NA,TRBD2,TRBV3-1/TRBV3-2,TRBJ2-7,CASSQDSAGAFYEQYF,TGTGCCAGCAGCCAAGATAGCGCGGGAGCTTTTTACGAGCAGTACTTC
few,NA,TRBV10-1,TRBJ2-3,CASSEETSQSQYF,TGCGCCAGCAGTGAGGAGACTAGTCAGTCGCAGTATTTT
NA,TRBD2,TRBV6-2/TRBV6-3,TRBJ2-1,CASSSSGRSYNEQFF,TGTGCCAGCAGTTCTAGCGGGAGGTCCTACAATGAGCAGTTCTTC
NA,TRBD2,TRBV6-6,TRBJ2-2,CASSLTSGPGELFF,TGTGCCAGCAGTTTAACTAGCGGCCCCGGGGAGCTGTTTTTT
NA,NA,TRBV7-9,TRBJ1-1,CASSLVYRAGDTEAFF,TGTGCCAGCAGCTTAGTATATCGAGCCGGGGACACTGAAGCTTTCTTT